The 20 T cell receptor beta chains listed next were all sequenced from one sample in a study of regulatory T cells in long-lasting Graves disease. The sample's time point: newly diagnosed GD, antithyroid drugs for less than 3 months. PBMC RNA served as the TCR library source. Arm-PCR with iRepertoire HTBI primers amplified the CDR3 regions for these TCR beta libraries. MiXCR, run by TCRdb on the multiplex PCR reads, gives a single entry per CDR3 protein. Of approximately 310,000 distinct CDR3 sequences listed, about a sixth are singletons. This specimen consisted of peripheral blood mononuclear cells (PBMCs), obtained at new diagnosis, from a patient treated with antithyroid drugs. These receptors were obtained from a female donor with Graves disease.

This clonotype was detected only a few times. J is TRBJ1-2 and V is TRBV6-9, with D hard to call. V lost 3 bases to trimming and J lost 4 bases, with 12 bases between them. The germline gives CDR1 MNHGY, CDR2 SVAAGI. The CDR3 is made up of 14 amino acids. CDR3 nucleotide sequence: TGTGCCAGCAGTTACAACGACCCGTCCTATGGCTACACCTTC. This codes for CASSYNDPSYGYTF.

V gene TRBV7-6 combines with J gene TRBJ2-3; D is unresolved. This CDR3 has 13 amino acids. Germline CDR1 is SGHVS and CDR2 is FNYEAQ. The V end lost 2 bases, the J end lost 4 bases, and 7 bases lay between the germline ends. CDR3 sequence reads: CASSLRVPDTQYF. In DNA, the CDR3 is TGTGCCAGCAGCTTAAGGGTGCCAGATACGCAGTATTTT.

This clonotype was recorded at least ten times. The V and J genes are TRBV12-3 or TRBV12-4 and TRBJ2-7; the D gene is possibly TRBD2 (5 bases). The length of the CDR3 is 15 residues. V was clipped by 6 bases and J by 2 bases, with 17 bases between them. The CDR3 spells CASRTLRARAYEQYF. The CDR3 nucleotides are TGTGCCAGCAGAACCTTGAGGGCCCGAGCCTACGAGCAGTACTTC.

Concerning this clonotype: With only one base between it and a far larger clone, this is likely a read error. The V and J genes are TRBV11-2 and TRBJ2-1; 13 bases align to TRBD2. This CDR3 has 14 residues. Germline V gene sequence: CDR1 SGHAT, CDR2 FQNNGV. V dropped 2 bases and J dropped 11; count of bases not matched to a gene: 3. CDR3 sequence: CASSLKGTSGKQFF. As DNA, the CDR3 is TGTGCCAGCAGCTTAAAAGGGACTAGCGGGAAGCAGTTCTTC.

This clonotype appeared many times. The chain links TRBV2 to TRBJ2-5; tentatively, D is TRBD2 (6 bases). Trimming removed 7 bases at V and 7 bases at J, with 25 bases between. Germline lookup yields CDR1 SNHLY and CDR2 FYNNEI. CDR3 length: 16 amino acids. This CDR3 is CASIGAGGAASRTQYF. The CDR3 nucleotides are TGTGCCAGCATCGGGGCCGGGGGAGCGGCGTCCAGGACCCAGTACTTC.

This clonotype was detected ten times or more. The CDR3 nucleotides read TGTGCCAGCAGTGGGGACCCCTGGTCCTACGAGCAGTACTTC. Amino acid sequence: CASSGDPWSYEQYF. The chain joins TRBV28 to TRBJ2-7; D is perhaps TRBD1 or TRBD2 (5 bases each). Germline values: CDR1 MDHEN, CDR2 SYDVKM. The V end lost 5 bases, the J end lost 1 base, and 12 bases lay between the germline ends. This CDR3 comprises 14 residues. Supplemented by reference TRBV28 and TRBJ2-7, the full variable domain reads DVKVTQSSRYLVKRTGEKVFLECVQDMDHENMFWYRQDPGLGLRLIYFSYDVKMKEKGDIPEGYSVSREKKERFSLILESASTNQTSMYLCASSGDPWSYEQYFGPGTRLTVT.

This clonotype was recorded at least ten times. The junction shows a germline mismatch at one end, possibly a read error. The rearrangement links TRBV12-3 or TRBV12-4 to TRBJ2-7; a possible D gene is TRBD2 (6 bases). The CDR3 length is 12 residues. The CDR3 is CASSLEGGRPHF. The CDR3 DNA follows: TGTGCCAGCAGTTTAGAGGGAGGAAGACCGCACTTC.

This chain uses TRBV15 with TRBJ2-1; 9 nucleotides match TRBD1. With V trimmed by 5 bases and J by 1 base, 3 bases remained unmatched. This CDR3 is built from 15 residues. The germline V gene has CDR1 LNHNV and CDR2 YYDKDF (reference sequence). The CDR3: CATSPGQGSYNEQFF. Written as DNA, the CDR3 is TGTGCCACCAGCCCGGGACAGGGTTCCTACAATGAGCAGTTCTTC.

This clonotype came up many times. The chain uses TRBV9 and TRBJ2-5; D gene uncertain. The V gene lost 4 bases and the J gene lost 1 base, with 14 bases spanning the gap. CDR3 length: 15 amino acids. Germline-derived CDR1 and CDR2 are SGDLS and YYNGEE. The CDR3 region has the DNA TGTGCCAGCAGCTTCCGCGTGGGCTTCCAAGAGACCCAGTACTTC. This translates into CASSFRVGFQETQYF.

Of note for this clonotype: A much larger clone differs from this one at a single base, so this may be a read error. Because it lacks the conserved phenylalanine or tryptophan at the end, this CDR3 is likely a read error. This chain connects TRBV12-3 or TRBV12-4 to TRBJ1-1; D is uncertain. The V gene lost 5 bases and the J gene lost 4 bases, with 11 bases spanning the gap. The CDR3 extends over 13 amino acids. CDR3 nucleotide sequence: TGTGCCAGCAGTCCCGGCTTACTCACTGAAGCTTTCCTT. Residues: CASSPGLLTEAFL.

This clonotype was found many times. The chain couples TRBV25-1 to TRBJ2-2; the D gene is possibly TRBD2 (5 bases). This CDR3 contains 15 residues. Looked up from germline, CDR1 is MGHDK and CDR2 is SYGVNS. V gave up 8 bases and J gave up 3 bases, with 16 bases separating them. The CDR3: CASLPERGYTGELFF. DNA of the CDR3: TGTGCCAGCCTTCCCGAACGCGGGTACACCGGGGAGCTGTTTTTT.

This clonotype was detected only a few times. The chain joins TRBV13 to TRBJ2-3, with D possibly matching TRBD1 (5 bases). Per germline, CDR1 PRHDT and CDR2 FYEKMQ (reference sequence). The V end was cut by 5 bases, the J end by 3 bases, with 18 bases between. The CDR3 has 16 amino acids. The CDR3 DNA follows: TGTGCCAGCAGCCCCTTGGGGCAGGCGTGGACAGATACGCAGTATTTT. This translates into CASSPLGQAWTDTQYF.

The rearrangement uses TRBV18 and TRBJ2-3; a weak D match, TRBD1 (6 bases). Germline CDR1 reads KGHSH; CDR2 reads LQKENI. V was clipped by 0 bases and J by 6 bases, with 10 bases between them. The CDR3 covers 14 residues. CDR3 protein: CASSPPTGSDTQYF. DNA of the CDR3: TGTGCCAGCTCACCACCTACAGGGTCGGATACGCAGTATTTT.

This clonotype has at least ten counts. The chain employs TRBV2 and TRBJ2-6; 7 bases align to TRBD2. Trimming took 7 bases from V and 0 from J; bases not matched to a gene: 3. The CDR3 loop spans 15 amino acids. CDR1 and CDR2 (germline): SNHLY, FYNNEI. The DNA for the CDR3 is TGTGCCAGCATGGGCGGGAGCTCTGGGGCCAACGTCCTGACTTTC. This encodes CASMGGSSGANVLTF.

Ten or more counts support this clonotype. V gene TRBV28 combines with J gene TRBJ1-2; 7 nucleotides line up with TRBD1. The CDR3 contains 15 residues. With 2 bases clipped from V and 3 bases from J, the junction kept 6 bases outside the gene matches. Germline V gene lookup returns CDR1 MDHEN and CDR2 SYDVKM. CDR3 coding DNA: TGTGCCAGCAGTTTAGTTGGACAGGTGTACTATGGCTACACCTTC. Its translation: CASSLVGQVYYGYTF.

In this sample, this clonotype turned up many times. The V and J genes are TRBV20-1 and TRBJ2-1; the match to TRBD2 covers 8 bases. Germline-derived CDR1 and CDR2 are DFQATT and SNEGSKA (reference sequence). The J segment lost 5 bases and the V segment lost 5 bases, leaving 14 bases of the junction unmatched. The CDR3 loop spans 16 amino acids. The CDR3 reads CSAQPNLLAVNNEQFF. Here the CDR3 DNA reads TGCAGTGCTCAACCGAACCTACTAGCGGTGAACAATGAGCAGTTCTTC.

This clonotype was counted at least ten times. J is TRBJ2-7 and V is TRBV5-1, with unresolved D. V was cut by 1 base and J by 0 bases, with 14 bases left in between. Germline assignment: CDR1 SGHRS and CDR2 YFSETQ. This CDR3 has 16 residues. CDR3: CASSLSGGILSYEQYF. CDR3 DNA sequence: TGCGCCAGCAGCTTGTCGGGCGGAATCCTCTCCTACGAGCAGTACTTC.

This clonotype was counted only a few times. J is TRBJ2-1 and V is TRBV6-1; 10 bases are a match to TRBD2. Per the germline V gene, CDR1 is MNHNS and CDR2 is SASEGT. The CDR3 sequence is 16 residues long. Trimming removed 6 bases from V and 6 bases from J; junction bases left unmatched: 11. The CDR3 sequence is CASRVNILAGVNEQFF. DNA for the CDR3: TGTGCCAGCAGGGTCAATATTCTAGCGGGAGTCAATGAGCAGTTCTTC.

This clonotype was recorded only once. With only one base between it and a far larger clone, this is likely a read error. The J gene is TRBJ2-1, the V gene TRBV2, with 7 nucleotides matching TRBD2. This CDR3 is built from 15 residues. Germline lookup yields CDR1 SNHLY and CDR2 FYNNEI. CDR3 DNA sequence: TGTACCAGCAGTCTATGGGGGGGAGGAGGCAATGAGCAGTTCTTC. It translates to CTSSLWGGGGNEQFF.

This clonotype came up many times. The chain links TRBV6-5 to TRBJ1-2; TRBD1 matches at 10 bases. With 0 bases clipped from V and 7 bases from J, the junction kept 17 bases outside the gene matches. CDR3 length: 19 residues. The V gene's germline CDR1 is MNHEY and CDR2 SVGAGI. CDR3: CASSYSSLGTGAGFFGYTF. CDR3 DNA: TGTGCCAGCAGTTACTCGAGCCTCGGGACAGGGGCTGGTTTTTTTGGCTACACCTTC.